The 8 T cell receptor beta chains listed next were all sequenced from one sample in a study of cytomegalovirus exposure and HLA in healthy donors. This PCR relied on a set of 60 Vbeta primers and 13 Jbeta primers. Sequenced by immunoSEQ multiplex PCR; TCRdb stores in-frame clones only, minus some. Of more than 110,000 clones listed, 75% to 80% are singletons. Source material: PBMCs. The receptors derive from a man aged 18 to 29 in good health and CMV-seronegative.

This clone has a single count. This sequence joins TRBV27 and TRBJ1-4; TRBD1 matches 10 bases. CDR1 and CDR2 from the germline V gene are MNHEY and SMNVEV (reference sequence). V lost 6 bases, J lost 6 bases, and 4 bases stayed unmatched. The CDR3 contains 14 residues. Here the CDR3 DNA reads TGTGCCAGCAGCCTGACAGGGGGCGATGAAAAACTGTTTTTT. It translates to CASSLTGGDEKLFF.

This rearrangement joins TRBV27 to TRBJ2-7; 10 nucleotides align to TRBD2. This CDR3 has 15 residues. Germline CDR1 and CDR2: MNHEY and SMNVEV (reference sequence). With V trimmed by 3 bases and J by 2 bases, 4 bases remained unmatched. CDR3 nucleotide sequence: TGTGCCAGCAGTTTGAGACTAGCGGGCGCCTACGAGCAGTACTTC. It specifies CASSLRLAGAYEQYF.

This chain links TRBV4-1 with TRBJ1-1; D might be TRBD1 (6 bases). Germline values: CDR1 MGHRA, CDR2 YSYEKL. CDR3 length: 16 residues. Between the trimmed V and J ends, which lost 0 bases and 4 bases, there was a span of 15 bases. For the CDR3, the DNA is TGCGCCAGCAGCCAAGAGCAGGGGATGCTTGTCACTGAAGCTTTCTTT. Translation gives CASSQEQGMLVTEAFF.

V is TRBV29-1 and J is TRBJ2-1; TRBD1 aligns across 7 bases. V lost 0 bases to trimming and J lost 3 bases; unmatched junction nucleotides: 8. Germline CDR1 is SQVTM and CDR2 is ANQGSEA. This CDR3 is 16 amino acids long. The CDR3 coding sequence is TGCAGCGTTGAAGACCGGGACAGCAGCTTCTACAATGAGCAGTTCTTC. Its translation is CSVEDRDSSFYNEQFF.

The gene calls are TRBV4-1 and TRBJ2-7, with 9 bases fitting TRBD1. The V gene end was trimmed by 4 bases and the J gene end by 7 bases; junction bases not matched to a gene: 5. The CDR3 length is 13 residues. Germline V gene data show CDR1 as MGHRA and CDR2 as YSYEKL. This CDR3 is CASSPRTGEEQYF. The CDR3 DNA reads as TGCGCCAGCAGCCCCCGGACAGGGGAAGAGCAGTACTTC.

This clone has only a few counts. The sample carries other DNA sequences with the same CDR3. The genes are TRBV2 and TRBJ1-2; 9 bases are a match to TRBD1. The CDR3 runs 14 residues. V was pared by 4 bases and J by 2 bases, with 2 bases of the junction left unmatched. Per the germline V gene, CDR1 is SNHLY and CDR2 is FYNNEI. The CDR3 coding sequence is TGTGCCAGCAGTGGCGACAGGGGGAACTATGGCTACACCTTC. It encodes CASSGDRGNYGYTF.

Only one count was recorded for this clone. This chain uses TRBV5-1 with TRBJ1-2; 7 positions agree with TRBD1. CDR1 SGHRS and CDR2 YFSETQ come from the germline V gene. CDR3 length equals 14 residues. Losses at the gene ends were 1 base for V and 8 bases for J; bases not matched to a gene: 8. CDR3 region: CASSLTGDLWGYTF. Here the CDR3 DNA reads TGCGCCAGCAGCTTGACAGGGGACCTCTGGGGCTACACCTTC. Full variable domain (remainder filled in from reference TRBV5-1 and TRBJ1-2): KAGVTQTPRYLIKTRGQQVTLSCSPISGHRSVSWYQQTPGQGLQFLFEYFSETQRNKGNFPGRFSGRQFSNSRSEMNVSTLELGDSALYLCASSLTGDLWGYTFGSGTRLTVV.

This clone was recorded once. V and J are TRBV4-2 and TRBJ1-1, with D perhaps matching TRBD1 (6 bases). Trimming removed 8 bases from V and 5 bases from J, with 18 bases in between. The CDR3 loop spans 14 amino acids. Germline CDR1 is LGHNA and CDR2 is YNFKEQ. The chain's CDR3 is CASQGEGEGTEAFF. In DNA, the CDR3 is TGTGCCAGCCAAGGAGAGGGGGAGGGGACTGAAGCTTTCTTT.